Given below is one TCR beta chain in context. This specimen belongs to a study of beta chain features in type 1 diabetes. Germline V lookup: CDR1 SGHDN, CDR2 FVKESK. The V end lost 3 bases, the J end lost 5 bases, and 7 bases lay between the germline ends. The CDR3 loop spans 12 amino acids. Investigators reverse transcribed all isolated RNA, so they sequenced expressed TCRB transcripts. Clones were read by immunoSEQ multiplex PCR, and TCRdb kept only the in-frame ones, dropping some. The sample gives some 500,000 clones, roughly 11% of which show up once; 0.045% to 0.06% is in the top ten. The receptor was isolated from a woman under 30 in good health. The chain employs TRBV14 and TRBJ2-5, with D tentatively TRBD1 (6 bases). What was sequenced was naive CD4+ T cells from blood. CDR3 nucleotides: TGTGCCAGCAGCCATACAGGGGAGACCCAGTACTTC. Encoded protein: CASSHTGETQYF. The complete variable domain, with remaining parts taken from reference TRBV14 and TRBJ2-5, reads EAGVTQFPSHSVIEKGQTVTLRCDPISGHDNLYWYRRVMGKEIKFLLHFVKESKQDESGMPNNRFLAERTGGTYSTLKVQPAELEDSGVYFCASSHTGETQYFGPGTRLLVL.